This T cell receptor beta chain was found in a study of Graves' ophthalmopathy and Graves' hyperthyroidism. The study, taken as a whole, reports: As the model predicted ophthalmopathy progression, it achieved a sensitivity of 70.59% and a specificity of around 73%. Most expanded clonotypes in thyroid above 0.001 frequency also showed up in blood.

Trimming shortened V by 3 bases and J by 6 bases, and 12 bases separated the two germline ends. Germline V gene sequence: CDR1 WSHSY, CDR2 SAAADI. CDR3 size: 14 residues. The authors enrolled newly diagnosed hyperthyroidism patients aged 18 to 65 with under 2 months' duration. Lactation, pregnancy, uncontrolled infections and other autoimmune diseases were all grounds for excluding patients. The sequenced template was RNA, covering the TCR beta CDR3 region. The first-round RT-PCR employed HTBI primers together with the Qiagen OneStep RT-PCR kit. A multiplex PCR was then performed as the second round. TCRdb called the multiplex PCR reads again in MiXCR, with one record for every CDR3 protein. The data contain around 520,000 distinct CDR3 sequences, less than 45% of them seen just once; the ten biggest clones take up about 4.1%. This clonotype was recorded many times. The antigen remains undetermined.

The clonotype was recovered from an adult man with Graves' hyperthyroidism. The sequencing sample was made of peripheral blood or thyroid tissue (not recorded which). The chain recombines TRBV10-2 with TRBJ1-5; a possible D gene is TRBD1 (5 bases). The CDR3 is CASSDRQGRQPQHF. Here the CDR3 DNA reads TGCGCCAGCAGTGACCGGCAGGGTCGTCAGCCCCAGCATTTT.